Each of the 2 T cell receptor beta chains below was sequenced from the same sample in a study of T cells in Graves' hyperthyroidism and ophthalmopathy. RNA transcripts gave rise to amplified TCR beta CDR3 regions. Initially, a first-round RT-PCR of the TCR CDR3 employed the HTBI primer set. TCRdb itself ran the multiplex PCR reads through MiXCR, one entry per CDR3 protein. This table has a few hundred thousand distinct CDR3 sequences, more than 12% appearing once. Material: blood. The receptor set was obtained from a woman aged 30 to 39 with Graves' hyperthyroidism.

This clonotype turned up a few times. The V and J genes are TRBV10-2 and TRBJ2-2; TRBD2 aligns across 8 bases. This CDR3 region has 15 residues. Germline CDR1 and CDR2: WSHSY and SAAADI. Trimming removed 6 bases from V and 3 bases from J; junction bases left unmatched: 6. CDR3 sequence reads: CASRVLAAYTGELFF. CDR3 nucleotide sequence: TGCGCCAGCAGGGTACTAGCGGCCTACACCGGGGAGCTGTTTTTT.

This clonotype came up many times. The rearrangement uses TRBV2 and TRBJ2-3, with 13 positions matching TRBD2. The CDR3 extends over 15 amino acids. The V gene end was trimmed by 7 bases and the J gene end by 3 bases; junction bases not matched to a gene: 4. Germline V gene lookup returns CDR1 SNHLY and CDR2 FYNNEI. This CDR3 reads CASTLLAGGTDTQYF. For the CDR3, the DNA is TGTGCCAGCACCTTACTAGCGGGAGGGACAGATACGCAGTATTTT.